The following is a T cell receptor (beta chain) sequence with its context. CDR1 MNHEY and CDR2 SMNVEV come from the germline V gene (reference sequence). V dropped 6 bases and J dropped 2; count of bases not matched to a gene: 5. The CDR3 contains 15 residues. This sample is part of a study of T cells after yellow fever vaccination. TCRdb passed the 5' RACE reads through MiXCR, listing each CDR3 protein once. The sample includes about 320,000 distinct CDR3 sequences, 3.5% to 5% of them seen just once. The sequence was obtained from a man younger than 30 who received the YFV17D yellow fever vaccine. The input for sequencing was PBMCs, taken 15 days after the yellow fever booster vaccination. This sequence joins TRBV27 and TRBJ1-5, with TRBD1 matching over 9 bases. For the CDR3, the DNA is TGTGCCAGCAGACCCGGGACAGGGCGCAATCAGCCCCAGCATTTT. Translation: CASRPGTGRNQPQHF.